This T cell receptor (beta chain) was captured by sequencing in a study of chemoradiotherapy in HPV16-positive cancers. Study-level findings and limits: Only two HPV16-positive patients supplied the functional HPV-specificity definition.

Germline lookup yields CDR1 MNHEY and CDR2 SMNVEV (reference sequence). This CDR3 has 14 residues. Trimming cost V 3 bases and J 0 bases, with 6 bases left between them. Method: immunoSEQ multiplex PCR; TCRdb's copy keeps in-frame clones and lacks some. Of about 29,000 clones listed, nearly 95% are singletons. Worth noting for this clone: As yet, its antigen is unknown.

This specimen was blood, taken from a patient who underwent chemoradiotherapy. The sequence was obtained from a human donor with HPV-associated anogenital cancer. This chain links TRBV27 with TRBJ2-1, with D unclear. The CDR3 DNA reads as TGTGCCAGCAGTTTCCAAAGCTCCTACAATGAGCAGTTCTTC. It specifies CASSFQSSYNEQFF.